One and the same sample provided the 26 T cell receptor beta chains below, sequenced in a study of T cell changes during pregnancy in multiple sclerosis. Data came from immunoSEQ multiplex PCR; TCRdb stores just in-frame clones and leaves some out. The table has about 59,000 clones, roughly 93% seen once; the top ten hold roughly 0.33%. The sample was CD4+ T cells from peripheral blood mononuclear cells, taken before pregnancy. These receptors were obtained from a female donor with multiple sclerosis, enrolled in a pregnancy study.

The chain recombines TRBV19 with TRBJ1-5; tentatively, D is TRBD1 (5 bases). The ends were cut back, 5 bases at V and 0 bases at J, with 11 bases in the middle. The CDR3 contains 15 residues. Germline values: CDR1 LNHDA, CDR2 SQIVND (reference sequence). CDR3 residues: CASSSHRNSNQPQHF. The CDR3 DNA reads TGTGCCAGTAGTTCACACAGGAATAGCAATCAGCCCCAGCATTTT.

Here the CDR3 DNA reads TGTGCCAGCAGCTGGAAATCAGGGCGAATGGGCACAGATACGCAGTATTTT. Its protein is CASSWKSGRMGTDTQYF. The chain carries TRBV5-4 and TRBJ2-3; TRBD1 might be the D (5 bases). The length of the CDR3 is 17 residues. CDR1 and CDR2 from the germline V gene are SGHNT and YYREEE (reference sequence). Trimming removed 3 bases at V and 1 base at J, with 18 bases between.

The V call is TRBV5-1, the J call TRBJ1-1; D perhaps matches TRBD1 (6 bases). The CDR3 is made up of 15 amino acids. CDR1 and CDR2 from the germline V gene are SGHRS and YFSETQ. Trimming pared 4 bases from V and 4 bases from J, leaving 17 bases between. CDR3 protein: CASSPGGGTGTEAFF. The CDR3 DNA is TGCGCCAGCAGCCCCGGGGGGGGCACCGGCACTGAAGCTTTCTTT.

This chain connects TRBV29-1 to TRBJ1-1; D may be TRBD1 (6 bases). The CDR3 consists of 12 residues. Germline-derived CDR1 and CDR2 are SQVTM and ANQGSEA. Deletions cut 7 bases from V and 1 base from J, with 10 bases between. The DNA for the CDR3 is TGCAGCGCTGCCAGGGGGAACACTGAAGCTTTCTTT. Translated, it gives CSAARGNTEAFF.

The J gene is TRBJ1-2, the V gene TRBV5-6, with 7 bases lining up with TRBD1. The V and J ends lost 3 bases and 4 bases, in that order; junction bases with no gene match: 12. The germline CDR1 and CDR2 sequences are SGHDT and YYEEEE. The CDR3 has 16 amino acids. The CDR3 spells CASSSGQSTFSYGYTF. CDR3 nucleotide sequence: TGTGCCAGCAGCTCGGGACAGTCTACTTTCTCCTATGGCTACACCTTC.

The V call is TRBV28, the J call TRBJ1-5; TRBD1 is a possible D gene (5 bases). Germline CDR1 and CDR2: MDHEN and SYDVKM. V lost 7 bases to trimming and J lost 6 bases, with 13 bases between them. The CDR3 is made up of 13 amino acids. The CDR3 DNA follows: TGTGCCAGCATTACTCAGGGCGTTCAGCCCCAGCATTTT. Residues: CASITQGVQPQHF.

This clone was counted a single time. The V gene is TRBV7-3, the J gene TRBJ2-1; TRBD2 aligns across 7 bases. V lost 1 base, J lost 4 bases, and 7 bases stayed unmatched. The germline V gene has CDR1 SGHTA and CDR2 FQGTGA. The CDR3 has 16 amino acids. The CDR3 DNA is TGTGCCAGCAGCTTAAGTCTGGGGGACTATTACAATGAGCAGTTCTTC. Amino acids: CASSLSLGDYYNEQFF.

The chain links TRBV7-3 to TRBJ2-3, with D uncertain. Trimming shortened V by 1 base and J by 5 bases, and 13 bases separated the two germline ends. Per germline, CDR1 SGHTA and CDR2 FQGTGA. This CDR3 region has 15 residues. CDR3 amino acids: CASSLNGYTGDTQYF. The CDR3 region has the DNA TGTGCCAGCAGCTTAAACGGCTACACGGGAGATACGCAGTATTTT.

CDR3 nucleotides: TGTGCCAGCAGCCCATTAGGTAGCGCCTACACCTACGAGCAGTACTTC. This sequence encodes CASSPLGSAYTYEQYF. The chain links TRBV14 to TRBJ2-7; possible D gene TRBD2, 5 bases. The CDR3 is made up of 16 amino acids. With 4 bases removed from V and 2 bases from J, the gap between germline ends came to 18 bases. CDR1 and CDR2 from the germline V gene are SGHDN and FVKESK. The full variable domain, with the rest looked up from reference TRBV14 and TRBJ2-7, is EAGVTQFPSHSVIEKGQTVTLRCDPISGHDNLYWYRRVMGKEIKFLLHFVKESKQDESGMPNNRFLAERTGGTYSTLKVQPAELEDSGVYFCASSPLGSAYTYEQYFGPGTRLTVT.

This CDR3 is CASRNRDTNTEAFF. The DNA of the CDR3 is TGTGCCAGCCGAAACCGTGACACGAACACTGAAGCTTTCTTT. V gene TRBV6-5 combines with J gene TRBJ1-1; no definite D call. V was shortened by 8 bases and J by 1 base, with 14 bases between the two germline ends. This CDR3 spans 14 amino acids. Germline V CDR1 and CDR2: MNHEY, SVGAGI.

J is TRBJ1-1 and V is TRBV18, with a weak D call TRBD1 (6 bases). This CDR3 is built from 15 residues. Trimming cost V 3 bases and J 1 base, with 12 bases left between them. Germline CDR1 reads KGHSH; CDR2 reads LQKENI. CDR3 in DNA: TGTGCCAGCTCACCTGCCTACAGGGAGAACACTGAAGCTTTCTTT. Translated, it gives CASSPAYRENTEAFF.

The chain combines TRBV20-1 with TRBJ2-5; TRBD2 might be the D (5 bases). The CDR3 covers 11 residues. V gave up 8 bases and J gave up 3 bases, with 10 bases separating them. Germline CDR1 DFQATT, CDR2 SNEGSKA (reference sequence). The CDR3 loop reads CSRLAEETQYF. CDR3 nucleotides: TGCAGTAGGCTAGCCGAAGAGACCCAGTACTTC.

The V call is TRBV7-9, the J call TRBJ1-2; tentative D call: TRBD1 (5 bases). The CDR3 length is 13 residues. Germline values: CDR1 SEHNR, CDR2 FQNEAQ (reference sequence). Trimming took off 5 bases at V and 2 bases at J, with 9 bases between the two ends. The chain's CDR3 is CASSPRANYGYTF. The DNA of the CDR3 is TGTGCCAGCAGCCCCAGGGCGAACTATGGCTACACCTTC. Combining the CDR3 with reference TRBV7-9 and TRBJ1-2 gives the whole variable domain DTGVSQNPRHKITKRGQNVTFRCDPISEHNRLYWYRQTLGQGPEFLTYFQNEAQLEKSRLLSDRFSAERPKGSFSTLEIQRTEQGDSAMYLCASSPRANYGYTFGSGTRLTVV.

The genes are TRBV9 and TRBJ1-4; 7 nucleotides align to TRBD1. This CDR3 comprises 15 residues. J was trimmed by 5 bases and V by 0 bases; bases with no gene match: 4. CDR1 is SGDLS, CDR2 YYNGEE, per germline. CDR3 sequence: CASSVAGTANEKLFF. The CDR3 DNA is TGTGCCAGCAGCGTAGCAGGGACAGCAAATGAAAAACTGTTTTTT.

The chain links TRBV25-1 to TRBJ2-1; 10 nucleotides align to TRBD2. The CDR3 totals 15 residues. CDR1 and CDR2 from the germline V gene are MGHDK and SYGVNS. Losses at the gene ends were 4 bases for V and 10 bases for J; bases not matched to a gene: 10. CDR3: CASSGSGRALQEQFF. CDR3 DNA sequence: TGTGCCAGCAGTGGAAGCGGGAGGGCCCTTCAGGAGCAGTTCTTC.

CDR3 amino acids: CASSSSTDTQYF. CDR3 nucleotides: TGTGCCAGCAGTTCTAGCACAGATACGCAGTATTTT. This chain uses TRBV2 with TRBJ2-3; D gene ambiguous. The V gene's germline CDR1 is SNHLY and CDR2 FYNNEI. The length of the CDR3 is 12 residues. V lost 5 bases, J lost 0 bases, and 3 bases lay in between.

The rearrangement links TRBV6-5 to TRBJ2-1; TRBD2 matches 10 bases. CDR3 length equals 15 residues. V dropped 0 bases and J dropped 7; count of bases not matched to a gene: 3. In germline, CDR1 is MNHEY, CDR2 SVGAGI. This CDR3 reads CASSYSLAGVNEQFF. The CDR3 coding sequence is TGTGCCAGCAGTTACTCGCTAGCGGGAGTTAATGAGCAGTTCTTC.

This chain uses TRBV6-6 with TRBJ2-1; a weak D match, TRBD2 (5 bases). This CDR3 contains 15 residues. With 6 bases removed from V and 1 base from J, the gap between germline ends came to 13 bases. CDR1 is MNHNY, CDR2 SVGAGI, per germline (reference sequence). This chain's CDR3 is CASSRPGLSYNEQFF. The CDR3 DNA sequence: TGTGCCAGCAGCCGACCGGGATTATCCTACAATGAGCAGTTCTTC.

This chain connects TRBV19 to TRBJ2-4, with 9 bases matching TRBD2. Germline V CDR1 and CDR2: LNHDA, SQIVND (reference sequence). CDR3 length equals 16 residues. The V gene end was trimmed by 5 bases and the J gene end by 0 bases; junction bases not matched to a gene: 5. The CDR3 is CASSPGLATAKNIQYF. CDR3 nucleotide sequence: TGTGCCAGTAGTCCCGGACTAGCGACAGCCAAAAACATTCAGTACTTC.

The count of this clone is one. The rearrangement links TRBV6-6 to TRBJ2-3, with D possibly matching TRBD2 (7 bases). This CDR3 region has 16 residues. CDR1 is MNHNY, CDR2 SVGAGI, per germline (reference sequence). Trimming took off 7 bases at V and 5 bases at J, with 22 bases between the two ends. CDR3 DNA sequence: TGTGCCAGCATCCCTCCACAGGGAGGGCCGGTAGATACGCAGTATTTT. The encoded protein is CASIPPQGGPVDTQYF.

The chain is built from TRBV7-9 and TRBJ2-3, with TRBD2 as a possible D gene (5 bases). This CDR3 has 14 residues. Germline V CDR1 and CDR2: SEHNR, FQNEAQ (reference sequence). V was shortened by 5 bases and J by 9 bases, with 18 bases between the two germline ends. CDR3 DNA: TGTGCCAGCAGCCCTTCGACGTCGGGGTTGACGCAGTATTTT. Translating it yields CASSPSTSGLTQYF.

V is TRBV2 and J is TRBJ2-1; TRBD2 matches 10 bases. Trimming removed 3 bases from V and 0 bases from J; junction bases left unmatched: 11. CDR3 length: 19 residues. Germline V gives CDR1 SNHLY, CDR2 FYNNEI. The CDR3 bases are TGTGCCAGCAGTGAGATCGGTAGCGGGAGGCTAAGCTCCTACAATGAGCAGTTCTTC. This gives the protein CASSEIGSGRLSSYNEQFF.

J is TRBJ2-7 and V is TRBV28, with no clear D. The CDR3 is 14 residues long. Trimming removed 7 bases at V and 0 bases at J, with 13 bases between. Per the germline V gene, CDR1 is MDHEN and CDR2 is SYDVKM. In DNA form, the CDR3 reads TGTGCCAGCACCCCGCGTGAAAGCTCCTACGAGCAGTACTTC. The encoded protein is CASTPRESSYEQYF.

The chain links TRBV21-1 to TRBJ2-7; the table's D gene call, TRBD1, was not cross checked with the DNA. TRBV21-1 is a pseudogene segment. The CDR3 loop spans 18 amino acids. This chain's CDR3 is CASSWPLPGQGRANEQYF. The CDR3 DNA reads as TGTGCCAGCAGCTGGCCCCTACCGGGACAGGGCCGAGCAAACGAGCAGTACTTC.

The CDR3 here is CASSLPGKNYGYTF. Here the CDR3 DNA reads TGTGCCAGCAGCCTACCCGGGAAAAACTATGGCTACACCTTC. The chain employs TRBV28 and TRBJ1-2; D remains ambiguous. Trimming left V 6 bases short and J 2 bases short, with 13 bases between. Germline V gene data show CDR1 as MDHEN and CDR2 as SYDVKM. The CDR3 is 14 residues long.

This rearrangement joins TRBV28 to TRBJ2-1; 8 bases agree with TRBD1. This CDR3 spans 15 amino acids. V lost 2 bases to trimming and J lost 4 bases; unmatched junction nucleotides: 4. Germline V gene lookup returns CDR1 MDHEN and CDR2 SYDVKM. CDR3 in amino acids: CASSLQGQVYNEQFF. In DNA, the CDR3 is TGTGCCAGCAGTTTACAGGGACAGGTATACAATGAGCAGTTCTTC.